The T cell receptor beta chain described here comes from a study of CD8 T cells in Susac syndrome (dated by TCRdb to between 2017 and 2020). General notes on the study: Repertoire sequencing was used to test whether CD8+ T cell activation and differentiation in Susac syndrome was antigen driven. Overall study results and their limits: The number of individuals in the TCR sequencing and HLA analysis was recognized as being relatively small.

Peripheral blood CD8+ and CD4+ T cells from healthy donors, Susac syndrome patients and multiple sclerosis patients were profiled using high-throughput TCR beta sequencing. Healthy donors were included as age- and sex-matched controls. Bulk CD8+ and CD4+ T cells were purified by magnetic negative isolation, while CD8+ TEMRA cells were enriched using FACS. Blood was drawn into EDTA tubes, processed within 24 hours, and PBMCs were isolated by density gradient centrifugation. PBMCs destined for TCR sequencing were cryopreserved in liquid nitrogen and later thawed in a 37 °C water bath. The sorted or isolated CD4+, CD8+ and CD8+ TEMRA cells had a purity of 90% or higher. V sheds 4 bases and J sheds 1 base, leaving 7 bases between their ends. The germline V gene provides CDR1 KGHSH and CDR2 LQKENI. The CDR3 runs 13 amino acids, cysteine and phenylalanine included. Kept here is only the CDR3 DNA, which spans 39 bases and is read in frame from base 1.

RNA was extracted using the RNeasy kit, and roughly 0.5 to 1 microgram was reverse transcribed with random hexamers. TCR beta CDR3 regions were amplified with the immunoSEQ multiplex PCR assay covering 54 Vbeta and 13 Jbeta segments. Bias from PCR amplification was corrected by using a synthetic template baseline for primer optimization and for computational correction. The authors processed their data as follows. Only productive sequences were kept, with reads annotated to V, D and J genes according to IMGT and analyzed in immunoSEQ Analyzer. Clonality was computed as one minus Shannon entropy normalized by log2 of the number of productive unique sequences. For each patient and control, public and private clones were evaluated among the 100 most prevalent clones. A clone was defined as Susac-specific if it was absent from the healthy and MS cohorts, from 950 to 1,300 published viral clones and from other ImmuneACCESS disease sequences. The raw public reads went through TCRdb reprocessing: fastp at Q25, MiXCR clone calling, in-frame beta chains kept. Merged by CDR3 protein, the rows form single entries marked with the most common genes and DNA. The authors' filters were not applied to this entry. Counted in this sample were about 130,000 distinct CDR3 sequences; over 85% of them appeared once. The ten most abundant clones make up more than 0.075% of the sample.

About this clonotype itself: Its antigen remains undetermined. No per-base quality is available; no much larger clone lies one base away.

The sequence derives from a human donor in good health. The chain employs TRBV18 and TRBJ1-1, with no reliable assignment of the D segment. Specimen: CD4+ T cells from PBMCs. The CDR3 has the sequence CASSQTPNTEAFF. The DNA sequence is given as TGTGCCAGCTCACAAACACCGAACACTGAAGCTTTCTTT.